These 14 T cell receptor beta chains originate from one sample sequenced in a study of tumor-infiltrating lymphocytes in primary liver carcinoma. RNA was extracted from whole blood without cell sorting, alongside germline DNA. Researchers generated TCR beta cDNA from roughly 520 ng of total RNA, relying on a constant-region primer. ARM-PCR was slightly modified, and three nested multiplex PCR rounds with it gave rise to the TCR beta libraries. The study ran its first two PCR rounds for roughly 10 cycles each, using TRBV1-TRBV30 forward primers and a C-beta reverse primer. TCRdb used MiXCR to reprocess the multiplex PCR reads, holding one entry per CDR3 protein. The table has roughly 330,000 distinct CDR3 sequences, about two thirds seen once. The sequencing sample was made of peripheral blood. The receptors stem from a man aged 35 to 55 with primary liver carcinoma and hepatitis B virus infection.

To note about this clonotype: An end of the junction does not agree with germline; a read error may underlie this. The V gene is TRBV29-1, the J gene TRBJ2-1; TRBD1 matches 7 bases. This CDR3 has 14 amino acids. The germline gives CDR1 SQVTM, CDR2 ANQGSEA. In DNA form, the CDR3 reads TGCAGCATTGAGGGTGGGGTAGGGGGCGATGAGCAGTTCTTC. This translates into CSIEGGVGGDEQFF.

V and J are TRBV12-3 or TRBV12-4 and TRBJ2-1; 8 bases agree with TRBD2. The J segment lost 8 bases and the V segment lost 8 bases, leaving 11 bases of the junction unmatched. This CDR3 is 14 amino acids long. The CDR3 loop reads CASGDSGIKDEQFF. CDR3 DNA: TGTGCCAGCGGTGATAGCGGGATTAAAGATGAGCAGTTCTTC.

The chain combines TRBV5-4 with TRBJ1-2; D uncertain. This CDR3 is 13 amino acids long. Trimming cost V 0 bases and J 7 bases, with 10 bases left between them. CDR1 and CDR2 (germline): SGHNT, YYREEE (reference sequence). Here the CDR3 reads CASSLDPGSGYTF. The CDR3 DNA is TGTGCCAGCAGCTTGGATCCGGGCTCTGGCTACACCTTC. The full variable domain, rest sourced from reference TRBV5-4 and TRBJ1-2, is ETGVTQSPTHLIKTRGQQVTLRCSSQSGHNTVSWYQQALGQGPQFIFQYYREEENGRGNFPPRFSGLQFPNYSSELNVNALELDDSALYLCASSLDPGSGYTFGSGTRLTVV.

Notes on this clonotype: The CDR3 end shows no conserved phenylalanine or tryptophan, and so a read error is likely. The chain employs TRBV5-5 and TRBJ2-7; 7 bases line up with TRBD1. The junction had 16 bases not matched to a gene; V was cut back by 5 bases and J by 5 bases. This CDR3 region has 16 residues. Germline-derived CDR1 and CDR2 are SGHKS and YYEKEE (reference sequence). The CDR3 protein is CASRLLTGTFLDEQYS. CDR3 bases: TGTGCCAGCAGACTATTGACAGGGACCTTTTTAGACGAGCAGTACTCC.

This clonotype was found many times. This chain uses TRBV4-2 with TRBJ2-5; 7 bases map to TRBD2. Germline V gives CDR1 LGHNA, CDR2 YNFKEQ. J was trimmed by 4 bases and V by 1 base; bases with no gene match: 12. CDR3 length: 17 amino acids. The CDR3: CASSQVGARENGETQYF. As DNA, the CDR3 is TGTGCCAGCAGCCAAGTGGGTGCGCGGGAGAACGGAGAGACCCAGTACTTC.

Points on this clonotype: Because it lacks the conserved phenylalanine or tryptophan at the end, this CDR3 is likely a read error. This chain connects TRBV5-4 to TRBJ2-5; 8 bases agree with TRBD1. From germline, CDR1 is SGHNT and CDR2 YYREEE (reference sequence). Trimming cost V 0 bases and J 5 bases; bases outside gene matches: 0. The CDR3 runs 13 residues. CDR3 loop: CASSLGDRETQYL. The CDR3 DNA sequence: TGTGCCAGCAGCTTGGGGGACAGGGAGACCCAGTACCTC.

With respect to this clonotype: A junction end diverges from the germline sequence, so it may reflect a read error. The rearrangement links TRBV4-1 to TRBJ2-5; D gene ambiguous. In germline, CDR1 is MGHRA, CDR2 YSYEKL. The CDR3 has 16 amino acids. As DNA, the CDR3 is TGCGCCAGCAGCCAATTTAATCTCGGATTCCAAGAGACCCAGTATTTC. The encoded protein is CASSQFNLGFQETQYF.

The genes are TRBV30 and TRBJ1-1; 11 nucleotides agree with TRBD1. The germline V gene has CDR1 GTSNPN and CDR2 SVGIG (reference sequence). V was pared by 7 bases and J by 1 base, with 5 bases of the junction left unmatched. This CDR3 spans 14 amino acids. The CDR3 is CAFPGQGENTEAFF. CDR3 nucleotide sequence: TGTGCCTTTCCGGGACAGGGGGAGAACACTGAAGCTTTCTTT.

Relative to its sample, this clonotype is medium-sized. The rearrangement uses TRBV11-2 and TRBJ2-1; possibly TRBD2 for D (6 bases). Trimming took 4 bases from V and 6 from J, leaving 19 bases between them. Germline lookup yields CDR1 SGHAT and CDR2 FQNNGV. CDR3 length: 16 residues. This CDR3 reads CASSSNGASASNEQFF. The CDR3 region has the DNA TGTGCCAGCAGCTCGAATGGGGCTAGCGCGAGCAATGAGCAGTTCTTC. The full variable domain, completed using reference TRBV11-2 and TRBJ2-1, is EAGVAQSPRYKIIEKRQSVAFWCNPISGHATLYWYQQILGQGPKLLIQFQNNGVVDDSQLPKDRFSAERLKGVDSTLKIQPAKLEDSAVYLCASSSNGASASNEQFFGPGTRLTVL.

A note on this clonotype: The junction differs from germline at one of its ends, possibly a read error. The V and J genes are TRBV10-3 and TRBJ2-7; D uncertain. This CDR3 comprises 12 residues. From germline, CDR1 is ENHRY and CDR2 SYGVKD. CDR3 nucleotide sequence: TGTACCATCTGTGAAGCCGGGCAAGAGCAATACTTC. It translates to CTICEAGQEQYF.

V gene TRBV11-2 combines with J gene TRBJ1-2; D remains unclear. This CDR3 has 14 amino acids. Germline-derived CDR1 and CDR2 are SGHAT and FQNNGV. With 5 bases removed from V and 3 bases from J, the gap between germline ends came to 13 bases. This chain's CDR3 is CASSRSGKDYGYTF. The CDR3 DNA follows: TGTGCCAGCAGCCGCTCAGGCAAAGACTATGGCTACACCTTC.

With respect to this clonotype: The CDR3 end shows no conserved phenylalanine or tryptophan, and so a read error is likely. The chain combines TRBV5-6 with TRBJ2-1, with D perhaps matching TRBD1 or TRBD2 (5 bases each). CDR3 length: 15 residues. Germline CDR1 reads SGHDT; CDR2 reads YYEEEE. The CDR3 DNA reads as TGTGCCAACAGCTTTAAACGGGACGGATACAATGAGCAGTTCATC. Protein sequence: CANSFKRDGYNEQFI.

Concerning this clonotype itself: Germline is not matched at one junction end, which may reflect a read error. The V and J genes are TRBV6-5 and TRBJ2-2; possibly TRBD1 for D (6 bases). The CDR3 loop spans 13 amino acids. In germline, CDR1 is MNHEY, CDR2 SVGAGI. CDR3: CASSTSGAGELLF. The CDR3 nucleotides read TGTGCCAGCAGTACCTCAGGGGCCGGGGAGCTGCTTTTT.

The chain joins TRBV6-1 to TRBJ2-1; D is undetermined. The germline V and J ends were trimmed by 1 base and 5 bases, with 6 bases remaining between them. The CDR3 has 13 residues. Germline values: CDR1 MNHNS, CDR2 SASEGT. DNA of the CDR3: TGTGCCAGCAGTGAAGTAACTCACAATGAGCAGTTCTTC. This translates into CASSEVTHNEQFF.